This T cell receptor (beta chain) was recovered during a study of cytomegalovirus exposure and HLA in healthy donors (dated by TCRdb to about 2017). With regard to the full study: An earlier analysis of approximately 640 of the donors reported about 250 Gb of sequence data and around 120 million unique TCR beta sequences from 150 million to 200 million T cells. An early release that covered about 600 HLA-typed donors contained approximately 290 gigabases of sequencing data and tens of millions of unique TCR sequences. Of the 398 genotyped donors, over 80% were placed in the genetic ancestry cluster associated with self-reported Caucasian donors. The study aimed to test whether signatures of past pathogen exposure could be identified by cataloging public T cell receptors. The study profiled the T cell repertoires of around 700 subjects by immunosequencing and related them to cytomegalovirus serostatus. Besides the first cohort of 666 subjects, a separate validation cohort made up of over 100 different subjects was used. To predict cytomegalovirus infection status, the study combined high-throughput TCR immunosequencing, statistical association of individual TCRs with disease status, and machine learning. A later analysis re-analyzed previously published TCR beta repertoires from 666 donors and added high-resolution HLA genotyping to study TCR occurrence patterns. In the later analysis, no new phenotypic data were used to find candidate immune exposures; instead, reliance was placed on TCR beta sequences and their occurrence across donors. To decide whether each TCR beta V gene segment behaved as functional or pseudogenic, an earlier analysis of some 580 of the donors relied on high-throughput TCR beta sequencing. Donor age, sex, ethnicity and CMV serostatus were collected together with the repertoire data. A later genetic analysis used genome-wide SNP genotypes for about three fifths of the 666 donors, treating that subset as a discovery cohort. Every discovery cohort repertoire had been produced on one sequencing platform. Class I and class II HLA loci were covered by the typing at four-digit resolution. The number of typed donors differed by locus: 629-630 for A, B, C, DRB1 and DQB1; about 520 for DQA1; approximately 600 for DPA1; and some 450 for DPB1. About five DR-DQ haplotypes were handled as single units for association and clustering because linkage in the cohort was strong. Among 300 to 450 genotyped donors of the cohort, an average of approximately 250,000 unique TCR beta nucleotide sequences were sequenced per donor, roughly a sixth of them non-productive.

For this clone: The clone's antigen remains unknown. No base quality values were provided; no much bigger clone lies one nucleotide off.

The V and J ends are trimmed by 4 bases and 4 bases, leaving 17 bases between them. The CDR3 has 15 amino acids, counting the end cysteine and phenylalanine. Left in the record is the CDR3 DNA by itself, 45 bases read in frame from the first base. As encoded in the germline V gene, CDR1 is MNHNS while CDR2 is SASEGT. The library was obtained by the immunoSEQ multiplex PCR assay. The multiplex PCR relied on a mix of 60 forward primers for TCR Vbeta segments and 13 reverse primers for TCR Jbeta segments. The CDR3 region of rearranged TCR beta genes was amplified from genomic DNA by a multiplex PCR assay. On the Illumina HiSeq System, the amplified TCR beta libraries were sequenced as 87-base-pair reads. Per the authors' processing: Across the 600 to 700 repertoires, a later analysis counted approximately 75 million unique TCR beta chains, around 10 million of which were shared by at least two donors. Raw reads were error-corrected and collapsed into unique sequences with a nearest-neighbor algorithm that merged closely related sequences to remove PCR and sequencing errors. Alignment of CDR3 sequences to IMGT reference sequences was used to assign V, D and J gene segments. Each retained sequence needed at least a six-nucleotide match to both a V gene segment and a J gene segment. Rearrangements were called productive when the CDR3 lacked stop codons and stayed in frame with V and J; all others were non-productive. CDR3 was defined by IMGT convention, running from the second conserved V-encoded cysteine to the conserved J-encoded phenylalanine. The earlier analysis of 500 to 600 of the donors excluded sequences that lacked an unambiguous match to a single V gene segment. An earlier analysis of fewer than 750 of the donors classified V segments as functional when productive rearrangements were above 56.7% and as segregating when the standard deviation between donors was above 5%. A statistical classification framework was developed to diagnose cytomegalovirus status using the catalog of TCR beta chain sequences. V and J gene assignment, in a later analysis, came from comparing TCR nucleotide sequences with IMGT/GENE-DB human TR gene sequences. A later analysis assigned CDR3 sequences and most-parsimonious VDJ recombination scenarios with the TCRdist pipeline. In a later analysis, each TCR beta chain was defined by its CDR3 amino acid sequence together with its V-gene family, and reads without a unique V-gene family were excluded. A later analysis removed over 500 highly shared, low-generation-probability nucleotide sequences to deal with suspected cross-contamination and a sequencing artifact. A later analysis calculated a clonal expansion index for each public chain from normalized within-repertoire ranks of inferred template counts. Generation probabilities in a later analysis came from a VDJ recombination model fitted to out-of-frame rearrangements, and those results were checked against IGoR. A later analysis scored TCR-TCR, TCR-HLA and TCR-CMV co-occurrence with hypergeometric tests, applying a repertoire-size bias correction to TCR pairs. In a later analysis, false discovery rates were estimated by permuting HLA or CMV assignments 20 times. In a later analysis, co-occurring TCRs were grouped with DBSCAN, and TCRdist sequence similarity was added when clustering was performed within HLA-allele-positive subsets. Co-occurrence clustering excluded repertoires with fewer than 30,000 or more than 120,000 public chains, plus five with anomalous nucleotide sharing. Held by TCRdb, this immuneACCESS table contains in-frame sequences only and omits some clones. Under half of the omission traces to an unresolved V gene where checked; the cause of the rest is unknown. D and trimming come from the DNA, and the V and J calls and clone size come from that table. The sample yields more than 150,000 clones; roughly four fifths were counted once. Over 1.5% of the sample is in the top ten clones.

The cohort consisted of some 670 healthy bone marrow donors. At the time of sampling, all cohort members were nominally healthy, though unrecorded immune exposures were likely present. The donor tested CMV seronegative and was one of the 352 seronegative cohort members. Each donor provided a peripheral blood sample, and peripheral blood mononuclear cells were used for TCR beta sequencing. The Qiagen DNeasy Blood Extraction Kit was used to extract genomic DNA from the blood cell samples. The research as a whole found: Presence/absence analyses assumed roughly uniform sequencing depth across donors, an assumption that may not hold. A further reported finding was that TCR beta sequences accurately predicted the HLA-A and HLA-B alleles for most subjects in the first cohort. While some public TCRs were present in many individuals, most TCR sequences turned up only very rarely across donors. In an earlier analysis of fewer than 750 of the donors, most TCR beta V segments were observed in productive rearrangements about 87% or about 30% of the time, broadly matching IMGT annotations. Because the 87-base-pair reads could not distinguish some IMGT-functional V segments, including TRBV6-2 and TRBV6-3, those segments were excluded. For the cohort, immune exposure information was limited to CMV serostatus. A later analysis found that TCR association rates varied across HLA loci, with DRB1 alleles showing the most associated TCRs and HLA-C alleles the fewest. According to the authors, the approach could potentially be generalized to other disease states and immunological phenotypes. In a later analysis, HLA-associated TCR beta chains showed more clonal expansion and lower generation probabilities than non-associated chains that were equally common. A later analysis found that most CMV-associated TCR beta chains appeared HLA-restricted, with HLA associations seemingly driven largely by CMV exposure. The sequencing pipeline was judged likely to have produced a cluster of highly shared sequence variants as a technical artifact. In both the original and validation cohorts, the classifier was reported to diagnose cytomegalovirus status with high specificity and sensitivity. Correlated functional status among segregating V segments might be attributable to linkage disequilibrium, but an unknown experimental factor could not be ruled out. Several of the top co-occurrence clusters appeared to be linked to parvovirus B19, influenza, CMV and Epstein-Barr virus, according to a later analysis. An association between a missense DCLRE1C variant and V-gene and J-gene trimming of TCR beta chains was found in a later genetic analysis and replicated in an independent cohort. Strong co-occurrence of HLA alleles, especially DR and DQ, made assigning TCR associations to individual alleles difficult. In this cohort, only TCR beta chains were sequenced, and detectable features were limited by the absence of alpha or paired-chain data. Because counts were too low, about 18 rarely observed V segments, including chromosome 9 orphons, were excluded from the earlier analysis of some 540 of the donors. According to a later genetic analysis, donors in an Asian-associated ancestry cluster had fewer N-insertions in productive TCRs than the approximately 650-donor mean. Because HLA typing was unavailable for some donors at each locus, only the typed subset was used in association tests. In vitro tests confirmed that a few of the cytomegalovirus-associated TCR beta chains recognize cytomegalovirus antigens. The study gave a list of 150 to 200 TCR beta chains associated with cytomegalovirus. Specific HLA alleles were associated with around 18,000 TCR beta sequences at a false discovery rate of 0.05 in a later analysis.

The source of this sequence is a man in his forties or fifties in good health and CMV-seronegative. The V and J genes are TRBV6-1 and TRBJ2-7; perhaps TRBD1 is the D gene, with 7 bases matching. Material: PBMCs. At the DNA level, the sequence is TGTGCCAGCAGTGCACGACAGGGCGGGGTTTACGAGCAGTACTTC. Protein translation: CASSARQGGVYEQYF.